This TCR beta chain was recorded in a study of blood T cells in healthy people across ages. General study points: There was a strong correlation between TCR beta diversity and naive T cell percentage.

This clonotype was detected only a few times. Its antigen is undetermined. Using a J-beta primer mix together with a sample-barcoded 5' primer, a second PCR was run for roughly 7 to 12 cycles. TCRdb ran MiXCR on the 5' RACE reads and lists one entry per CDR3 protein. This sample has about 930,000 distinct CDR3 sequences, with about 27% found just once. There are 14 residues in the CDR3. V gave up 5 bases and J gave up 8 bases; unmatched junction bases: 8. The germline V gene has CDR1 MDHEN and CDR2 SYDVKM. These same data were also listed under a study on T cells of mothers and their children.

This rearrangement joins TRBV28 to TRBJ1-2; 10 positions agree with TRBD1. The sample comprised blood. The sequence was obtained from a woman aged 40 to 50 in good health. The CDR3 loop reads CASSETGGALGYTF. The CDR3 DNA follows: TGTGCCAGCAGTGAGACAGGGGGCGCGTTAGGCTACACCTTC.